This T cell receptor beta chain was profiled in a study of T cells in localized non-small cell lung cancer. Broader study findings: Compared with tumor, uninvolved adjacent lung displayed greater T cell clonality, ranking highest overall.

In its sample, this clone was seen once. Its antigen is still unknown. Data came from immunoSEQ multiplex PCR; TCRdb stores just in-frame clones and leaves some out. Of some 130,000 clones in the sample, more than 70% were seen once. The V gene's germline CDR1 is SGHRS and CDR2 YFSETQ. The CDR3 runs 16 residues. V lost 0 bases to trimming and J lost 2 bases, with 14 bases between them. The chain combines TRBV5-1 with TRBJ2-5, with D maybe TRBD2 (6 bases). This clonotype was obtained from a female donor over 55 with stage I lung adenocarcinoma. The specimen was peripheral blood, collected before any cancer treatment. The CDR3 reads CASSLGSGQVQETQYF. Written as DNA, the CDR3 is TGCGCCAGCAGCTTGGGAAGCGGGCAGGTTCAAGAGACCCAGTACTTC.